This section outlines one TCR beta chain sequence together with its context. Its target is unknown. The CDR3 covers 13 residues. Germline values: CDR1 SGHRS, CDR2 YFSETQ. V lost 6 bases and J lost 2, with 11 bases in between. TCRdb fed the reads into MiXCR, producing one record per CDR3 protein. The sample carries approximately 600,000 distinct CDR3 sequences, approximately 40% recorded once. This specimen comes from a study of T cell repertoires in cytomegalovirus infection. Study observations and caveats: There were HLA-C-restricted CMV-specific TCR beta clonotypes dominating the ex vivo response.

V is TRBV5-1 and J is TRBJ1-2; D not certain. Sample: cultured PBMCs, taken from culture after CMV antigen stimulation. The receptor was derived from a human donor in good health (CMV status not recorded). Some clones in this sample may be carry-over from other donors' samples. The CDR3 sequence is CASNQEGNYGYTF. The CDR3 DNA follows: TGCGCCAGCAACCAGGAAGGGAACTATGGCTACACCTTC.